This T cell receptor beta chain emerged from a study of cytomegalovirus exposure and HLA in healthy donors. About the study: The study placed about 81% of its 398 genotyped donors in the Caucasian-associated ancestry cluster.

CDR3 length: 14 residues. Germline V CDR1 and CDR2: SGDLS, YYNGEE. Trimming cost V 1 base and J 4 bases, with 11 bases left between them. A word on this clone: No antigen is known for it.

The PCR ran on 60 Vbeta and 13 Jbeta primers. Here immunoSEQ multiplex PCR was the method, and the copy in TCRdb shows in-frame clones only, minus some. The top ten hold 1.7% of the sample, which has around 150,000 clones, approximately 79% seen once. The study, taken as a whole, reports: Per published reports, the classifier diagnosed cytomegalovirus status with high specificity and sensitivity.

This receptor was identified in a young woman in good health and CMV-seronegative. The chain recombines TRBV9 with TRBJ1-1; D uncertain. Source material: PBMCs. The CDR3 reads CASSVSRGGTEAFF. The DNA of the CDR3 is TGTGCCAGCAGCGTATCACGTGGAGGCACTGAAGCTTTCTTT.